Listed here is a single T cell receptor beta chain. Its antigen is still unknown. This entry belongs to a study of beta chain features in type 1 diabetes. Blood was collected once per donor into heparin, averaging about 100 mL. Based on CD45RO/CCR7/CD25/CD127/CD95/CD27, CD4+ regulatory, stem cell-like memory, naive and central memory cells were sorted. Whole-study findings and limits: All four CD4+ subsets from Type 1 diabetes patients carried moderately but significantly shorter TCRB CDR3s.

As every portion of the isolated RNA was reverse transcribed, the sequencing read expressed TCRB transcripts. Produced via immunoSEQ multiplex PCR; TCRdb's table is partial and in-frame only. The sample has about 160,000 clones, about 8% seen once. CDR3 length equals 14 residues. CDR1 is MDHEN, CDR2 SYDVKM, per germline. V was pared by 5 bases and J by 6 bases, with 6 bases of the junction left unmatched. The sequencing sample was made of central memory CD4+ T cells from blood. The origin of this receptor is a woman aged 40 to 50 with type 1 diabetes. The chain is built from TRBV28 and TRBJ2-5; TRBD1 aligns across 10 bases. The CDR3 is CASSLGQGGKTQYF. CDR3 nucleotide sequence: TGTGCCAGCAGTCTAGGACAGGGGGGGAAGACCCAGTACTTC.